The clone carrying this T cell receptor (beta chain) was seen more than once but under ten times. This entry comes from a study of T cell repertoires in cytomegalovirus infection. TCRdb fed the reads into MiXCR, producing one record per CDR3 protein. The repertoire holds nearly 650,000 distinct CDR3 sequences, about 24% seen once, with roughly 8% in the top ten. The CDR3 spans 15 residues. V was shortened by 2 bases and J by 0 bases, with 8 bases between the two germline ends. Germline lookup yields CDR1 MNHEY and CDR2 SVGEGT. Material: CD8+ T cells from PBMCs. The rearrangement joins TRBV6-2 or TRBV6-3 to TRBJ1-3; TRBD1 might be the D (5 bases). The source is a human donor in good health (CMV status not recorded). Some clones in this sample may be carry-over from other donors' samples. In DNA, the CDR3 is TGTGCCAGCAGTTACGACAGCTACTCTGGAAACACCATATATTTT. Translation gives CASSYDSYSGNTIYF.